The rows below give T cell receptor beta chains drawn from one sample of a study of blood T cell repertoires in COVID-19. TCRdb keeps only in-frame clones here, not all; method: immunoSEQ multiplex PCR. This sample has about 100,000 clones, with around 81% found just once. The sample consisted of peripheral blood. The receptors originated from a man aged 50 to 59 with active or convalescent COVID-19. Both conserved end residues are trimmed from each CDR3.

V gene: TRBV6-5
J gene: TRBJ1-5
CDR3 protein: ASSNRVSNQPQH

V gene: TRBV30
J gene: TRBJ2-7
CDR3 protein: AWSTGSSYEQY

V gene: TRBV19
J gene: TRBJ1-5
CDR3 protein: ASSIAGQGFPQH

V gene: TRBV28
J gene: TRBJ2-7
CDR3 protein: ASSSGGEQY

V gene: TRBV5-1
J gene: TRBJ1-3
CDR3 protein: ASSPDRPSSGNTIY

V gene: TRBV9
J gene: TRBJ1-1
CDR3 protein: ASSVVWEMNTEAF

V gene: TRBV19
J gene: TRBJ1-5
CDR3 protein: ASSATGSNQPQH

V gene: TRBV18
J gene: TRBJ2-1
CDR3 protein: ASSPGTSAYNEQF

V gene: TRBV6-5
J gene: TRBJ2-5
CDR3 protein: ASSYSGTSLGTQY

V gene: TRBV6-6
J gene: TRBJ1-2
CDR3 protein: ASSYGTDTLGYT

V gene: TRBV5-1
J gene: TRBJ2-5
CDR3 protein: ASSSQETQY

V gene: TRBV9
J gene: TRBJ2-7
CDR3 protein: ASSVGVGGVPYEQY